The TCR beta chain under discussion was sequenced for a study of patients and donors after allogeneic stem cell transplantation. One entry per CDR3 protein results from TCRdb running MiXCR on the RT-PCR reads. Of over 400,000 distinct CDR3 sequences listed, roughly 16% were seen once; the top ten hold 7.2%. The CDR3 totals 15 residues. The V gene's germline CDR1 is LGHNA and CDR2 YSLEER. Trimming removed 1 base at V and 0 bases at J, with 8 bases between. Sequenced material: blood, either unsorted or a sorted T cell fraction (not recorded which). This sequence was found in a human donor who was either an allogeneic HSCT recipient or a stem cell or donor lymphocyte infusion donor (not recorded which). It is not recorded whose cells these are; they may come from a transplant donor. V usage is TRBV4-3 and J usage is TRBJ2-3; D not resolved. The CDR3, as DNA: TGCGCCAGCAGCCAAGGCCAGCTTAGCACAGATACGCAGTATTTT. As protein: CASSQGQLSTDTQYF.